These 25 T cell receptor beta chains were sequenced from one sample in a study of blood T cell repertoires in COVID-19. The table came from immunoSEQ multiplex PCR; TCRdb's copy has only in-frame clones and leaves some out. The sample records approximately 260,000 clones, approximately 89% being singletons. The source material was PBMCs or T cells enriched from blood (not recorded which). The receptors stem from a woman in her 40s with acute COVID-19.

V usage is TRBV19 and J usage is TRBJ1-4, with D perhaps matching TRBD1 (5 bases). CDR1 LNHDA and CDR2 SQIVND come from the germline V gene (reference sequence). V lost 3 bases and J 7 bases, leaving 15 bases between the germline ends. This CDR3 region has 15 residues. Here the CDR3 DNA reads TGTGCCAGTAGTATGTCCGGCGGGGGTGGTGAAAAACTGTTTTTT. Translation gives CASSMSGGGGEKLFF.

The V and J genes are TRBV29-1 and TRBJ2-2; perhaps TRBD1 as D (6 bases). CDR1 and CDR2 (germline): SQVTM, ANQGSEA. The V gene lost 3 bases and the J gene lost 7 bases, with 12 bases spanning the gap. This CDR3 comprises 13 residues. DNA of the CDR3: TGCAGCGTTGATAGCAGGGGTGGCGGGGAGCTGTTTTTT. Protein product: CSVDSRGGGELFF.

The chain couples TRBV28 to TRBJ2-1; 7 nucleotides align to TRBD2. The V gene end was trimmed by 2 bases and the J gene end by 5 bases; junction bases not matched to a gene: 6. The CDR3 has 15 residues. Looked up from germline, CDR1 is MDHEN and CDR2 is SYDVKM. This CDR3 reads CASSLVGGVHNEQFF. Here the CDR3 DNA reads TGTGCCAGCAGTTTAGTGGGAGGGGTACACAATGAGCAGTTCTTC.

The chain employs TRBV18 and TRBJ1-2, with D perhaps matching TRBD1 (5 bases). V was pared by 4 bases and J by 8 bases, with 14 bases between. The CDR3 spans 13 residues. The V gene's germline CDR1 is KGHSH and CDR2 LQKENI. In DNA form, the CDR3 reads TGTGCCAGCTCACACTACAGGAGCAAGGGCTACACCTTC. It encodes CASSHYRSKGYTF.

The V gene is TRBV7-6, the J gene TRBJ1-2; D may be TRBD1 (6 bases). The CDR3 totals 17 residues. V gave up 0 bases and J gave up 5 bases, with 19 bases separating them. CDR1 is SGHVS and CDR2 is FNYEAQ in the germline V gene. The CDR3 nucleotides read TGTGCCAGCAGCTTAGCGGTCAGGGGTCCGACTGATTATGGCTACACCTTC. This sequence encodes CASSLAVRGPTDYGYTF.

The chain has TRBV27 and TRBJ2-2; perhaps TRBD1 as D (6 bases). The CDR3 runs 17 residues. Germline V gives CDR1 MNHEY, CDR2 SMNVEV (reference sequence). V lost 7 bases and J lost 4, with 22 bases in between. Here the CDR3 DNA reads TGTGCCAGCACTCGAAAGTCAGGGGCCCTATTCACCGGGGAGCTGTTTTTT. Its translation: CASTRKSGALFTGELFF.

For this clone: Other DNA sequences in this sample translate to the same CDR3. The gene calls are TRBV11-3 and TRBJ2-1; 11 bases map to TRBD2. CDR3 length: 16 residues. Germline V lookup: CDR1 SGHNT, CDR2 YENEEA. V lost 4 bases, J lost 1 base, and 3 bases stayed unmatched. The chain's CDR3 is CASSSRLAGSYNEQFF. The CDR3 DNA follows: TGTGCCAGCAGCTCGCGACTAGCGGGGTCCTACAATGAGCAGTTCTTC. The full variable domain, its missing parts supplied by reference TRBV11-3 and TRBJ2-1, is EAGVVQSPRYKIIEKKQPVAFWCNPISGHNTLYWYLQNLGQGPELLIRYENEEAVDDSQLPKDRFSAERLKGVDSTLKIQPAELGDSAVYLCASSSRLAGSYNEQFFGPGTRLTVL.

The chain couples TRBV7-2 to TRBJ1-2; the match to TRBD1 covers 9 bases. Germline trimming cut 2 bases from V and 0 bases from J; bases unmatched to any gene: 1. CDR1 SGHTA and CDR2 FQGNSA come from the germline V gene. The CDR3 runs to 15 residues. CDR3 sequence reads: CASSLTGGTNYGYTF. The CDR3, as DNA: TGTGCCAGCAGCTTAACAGGGGGCACTAACTATGGCTACACCTTC. The variable domain in full, with the rest retrieved from reference TRBV7-2 and TRBJ1-2, is GAGVSQSPSNKVTEKGKDVELRCDPISGHTALYWYRQSLGQGLEFLIYFQGNSAPDKSGLPSDRFSAERTGGSVSTLTIQRTQQEDSAVYLCASSLTGGTNYGYTFGSGTRLTVV.

This chain uses TRBV6-5 with TRBJ1-4, with D possibly matching TRBD1 (6 bases). CDR1 and CDR2 from the germline V gene are MNHEY and SVGAGI. CDR3 size: 12 residues. Between the trimmed V and J ends, which lost 5 bases and 8 bases, there was a span of 9 bases. CDR3 bases: TGTGCCAGCAGTCTTACAGGGGAAAAACTGTTTTTT. It codes for CASSLTGEKLFF.

The gene calls are TRBV5-8 and TRBJ2-2; D remains ambiguous. V dropped 4 bases and J dropped 3 bases, with 10 bases sitting between them. The germline V gene has CDR1 SGHTS and CDR2 YDEGEE. The CDR3 has 14 amino acids. This CDR3 is CASSPRYHTGELFF. The CDR3 region has the DNA TGTGCCAGCAGCCCCCGGTACCACACCGGGGAGCTGTTTTTT.

The chain carries TRBV6-6 and TRBJ2-7; 9 bases match TRBD1. The V gene end was trimmed by 7 bases and the J gene end by 2 bases; junction bases not matched to a gene: 6. CDR1 and CDR2 (germline): MNHNY, SVGAGI (reference sequence). The CDR3 consists of 14 residues. The CDR3 loop reads CASTVGQGTYEQYV. In nucleotides, the CDR3 is TGTGCCAGCACCGTTGGACAGGGGACCTACGAGCAGTACGTC.

The V call is TRBV30, the J call TRBJ2-7; D is perhaps TRBD1 (6 bases). Per the germline V gene, CDR1 is GTSNPN and CDR2 is SVGIG (reference sequence). The V end was cut by 2 bases, the J end by 7 bases, with 15 bases between. This CDR3 has 13 residues. Here the CDR3 DNA reads TGTGCCTGGAGTCAGTCAGGGGCGAGGGAGCAGTACGTC. It yields the protein CAWSQSGAREQYV.

The rearrangement uses TRBV10-3 and TRBJ1-1; D gene unclear. The length of the CDR3 is 14 residues. Germline CDR1 and CDR2: ENHRY and SYGVKD. Trimming took off 0 bases at V and 1 base at J, with 6 bases between the two ends. The chain's CDR3 is CAISESGKNTEAFF. In DNA form, the CDR3 reads TGTGCCATCAGTGAGTCGGGCAAGAACACTGAAGCTTTCTTT.

This clone is a singleton in its sample. The rearrangement uses TRBV11-2 and TRBJ2-5; no reliable D call. Germline lookup yields CDR1 SGHAT and CDR2 FQNNGV. The CDR3 extends over 14 amino acids. Trimming stripped 1 base from V and 5 bases from J, with 11 bases between. The CDR3 DNA reads as TGTGCCAGCAGCTTAGCCGGAACGACTGAGACCCAGTACTTC. Protein product: CASSLAGTTETQYF.

The chain combines TRBV11-2 with TRBJ1-1; D is perhaps TRBD1 (6 bases). The CDR3 is made up of 13 amino acids. V was shortened by 5 bases and J by 4 bases, with 11 bases between the two germline ends. Germline V CDR1 and CDR2: SGHAT, FQNNGV. The CDR3 region has the DNA TGTGCCAGCAGCAGGCTCAGGGGCACTGAAGCTTTCTTT. Its translation is CASSRLRGTEAFF.

The chain is built from TRBV7-9 and TRBJ1-6; D may be TRBD1 (5 bases). V was shortened by 5 bases and J by 6 bases, with 8 bases between the two germline ends. This CDR3 region has 13 residues. Germline assignment: CDR1 SEHNR and CDR2 FQNEAQ (reference sequence). CDR3 loop: CASSGTANSPLHF. As DNA, the CDR3 is TGTGCCAGCAGCGGGACTGCTAATTCACCCCTCCACTTT.

The rearrangement uses TRBV4-1 and TRBJ2-3, with 7 bases identical to TRBD2. Trimming at V came to 0 bases and at J to 6 bases, leaving 9 bases not matched to a gene. CDR1 and CDR2 (germline): MGHRA, YSYEKL. The CDR3 spans 16 residues. The DNA for the CDR3 is TGCGCCAGCAGCCAAGATAGTTCGGCGGGAGCCGATACGCAGTATTTT. It yields the protein CASSQDSSAGADTQYF.

The rearrangement joins TRBV6-2 or TRBV6-3 to TRBJ1-2, with TRBD1 matching over 7 bases. The CDR3 length is 15 residues. Trimming cost V 6 bases and J 0 bases; bases outside gene matches: 7. The germline V gene has CDR1 MNHEY and CDR2 SVGEGT. The CDR3, as DNA: TGTGCCAGCAGCCGCGACAGGGCTCCTAACTATGGCTACACCTTC. Protein: CASSRDRAPNYGYTF.

The J gene is TRBJ2-1, the V gene TRBV6-2 or TRBV6-3, with D possibly TRBD2 on 5 matching bases. Germline V lookup: CDR1 MNHEY, CDR2 SVGEGT. There are 14 residues in the CDR3. V shed 6 bases and J shed 0 bases, with 9 bases lying between them. This CDR3 reads CASSIAYSYNEQFF. The CDR3, as DNA: TGTGCCAGCAGCATAGCGTACTCCTACAATGAGCAGTTCTTC.

V and J are TRBV9 and TRBJ2-2; TRBD1 agrees at 8 bases. The ends lost 5 bases at V and 2 bases at J; junction bases unmatched: 5. In germline, CDR1 is SGDLS, CDR2 YYNGEE. This CDR3 is built from 15 residues. The CDR3: CASRGDRGNTGELFF. The CDR3 coding sequence is TGTGCCAGCAGGGGAGACAGGGGAAACACCGGGGAGCTGTTTTTT.

The chain uses TRBV30 and TRBJ2-7; D is unresolved. Deletions cut 0 bases from V and 0 bases from J, with 12 bases between. The CDR3 extends over 15 amino acids. Per the germline V gene, CDR1 is GTSNPN and CDR2 is SVGIG (reference sequence). CDR3 DNA: TGTGCCTGGAGTGTACTTGGGCCGAGCTCCTACGAGCAGTACTTC. Protein sequence: CAWSVLGPSSYEQYF.

The table lists this clone with a few counts. The chain couples TRBV18 to TRBJ2-1, with a weak D call TRBD2 (5 bases). The CDR3 totals 13 residues. Germline V lookup: CDR1 KGHSH, CDR2 LQKENI. The germline V and J ends were trimmed by 3 bases and 8 bases, with 11 bases remaining between them. The CDR3 sequence is CASSPQTNYEQFF. CDR3 bases: TGTGCCAGCTCACCGCAGACTAATTATGAGCAGTTCTTC.

The V and J genes are TRBV6-2 or TRBV6-3 and TRBJ1-3, with TRBD1 matching 8 bases. V was pared by 2 bases and J by 2 bases, with 5 bases of the junction left unmatched. The CDR3 sequence is 16 residues long. Germline V lookup: CDR1 MNHEY, CDR2 SVGEGT. CDR3 nucleotide sequence: TGTGCCAGCAGTTACAGGGGCAGGGGGCCTGGAAACACCATATATTTT. Translation: CASSYRGRGPGNTIYF.

The rearrangement links TRBV19 to TRBJ2-5; 11 bases line up with TRBD2. V lost 6 bases and J lost 5; bases outside the gene matches: 11. Germline V lookup: CDR1 LNHDA, CDR2 SQIVND (reference sequence). The CDR3 length is 16 residues. This CDR3 reads CASSLTSGSTGETQYF. Written as DNA, the CDR3 is TGTGCCAGTAGCCTTACTAGCGGGAGTACGGGGGAGACCCAGTACTTC.

This chain connects TRBV19 to TRBJ1-3; 7 nucleotides line up with TRBD1. The CDR3 loop spans 17 amino acids. Germline-derived CDR1 and CDR2 are LNHDA and SQIVND (reference sequence). The V gene end was trimmed by 3 bases and the J gene end by 4 bases; junction bases not matched to a gene: 12. Here the CDR3 reads CASSMGTVSRRGNTIYF. The CDR3 bases are TGTGCCAGTAGTATGGGGACAGTTTCCCGAAGGGGAAACACCATATATTTT.